The source of this TCR beta chain is a study of blood T cells in healthy people across ages. Then a second PCR, running roughly 7 to 11 cycles, was carried out with a sample-barcoded 5' primer and a J-beta primer mix. Unique molecular identifiers of 12 random nucleotides labeled each cDNA. Sequencing recovered at least 2.5 million CDR3-containing paired-end reads from each sample. Each CDR3 protein gets one entry after TCRdb re-called the 5' RACE reads with MiXCR. The sample contains roughly 1,700,000 distinct CDR3 sequences, approximately 28% of which appear only once. PBMCs, at least 7 million per sample, were isolated. CDR3 length: 14 amino acids. The germline V and J ends were trimmed by 0 bases and 0 bases, with 9 bases remaining between them. The germline V gene encodes CDR1 DFQATT and CDR2 SNEGSKA (reference sequence). In this sample, this clonotype turned up a few times.

The TCR comes from a woman in her 30s in good health. The chain carries TRBV20-1 and TRBJ2-7, with no clear D. The sequencing sample was made of blood. The CDR3: CSARDIRISYEQYF. The CDR3 coding sequence is TGCAGTGCTAGAGATATAAGAATCTCCTACGAGCAGTACTTC.